These 5 T cell receptor beta chains came from one sample sequenced in a study of blood T cell repertoires in COVID-19. Libraries were prepared by immunoSEQ multiplex PCR; TCRdb keeps only in-frame clonotypes and omits some of them. The sample lists roughly 360,000 clones, approximately 87% occurring once. The sample comprised PBMCs or T cells enriched from blood (not recorded which). The receptors derive from a woman aged 25 to 39 with acute COVID-19.

As for this clone: The identical CDR3 is also encoded by other nucleotide sequences in the sample. The rearrangement uses TRBV5-1 and TRBJ2-6, with 9 bases matching TRBD1. After removal of 4 bases from V and 0 bases from J, the junction contained 2 bases not matched to a gene. The CDR3 extends over 16 amino acids. The V gene's germline CDR1 is SGHRS and CDR2 YFSETQ. The CDR3 region has the DNA TGCGCCAGCAGCCCGGACAGGGGCTCTGGGGCCAACGTCCTGACTTTC. Translation: CASSPDRGSGANVLTF.

J is TRBJ1-3 and V is TRBV2; D gene ambiguous. Germline V gene sequence: CDR1 SNHLY, CDR2 FYNNEI. V lost 6 bases to trimming and J lost 0 bases, with 6 bases between them. The CDR3 contains 13 residues. CDR3 nucleotide sequence: TGTGCCAGCAGGGCTCACTCTGGAAACACCATATATTTT. This codes for CASRAHSGNTIYF. Based on the CDR3 plus reference TRBV2 and TRBJ1-3, the full variable domain is EPEVTQTPSHQVTQMGQEVILRCVPISNHLYFYWYRQILGQKVEFLVSFYNNEISEKSEIFDDQFSVERPDGSNFTLKIRSTKLEDSAMYFCASRAHSGNTIYFGEGSWLTVV.

For the CDR3, the DNA is TGTGCCTTCAGGCCCCAAGAGACCCAGTACTTC. This codes for CAFRPQETQYF. The rearrangement links TRBV30 to TRBJ2-5; unclear D gene. The V and J ends lost 7 bases and 1 base respectively, with 7 bases between them. The V gene's germline CDR1 is GTSNPN and CDR2 SVGIG (reference sequence). This CDR3 region has 11 residues.

V is TRBV5-1 and J is TRBJ1-1; D is possibly TRBD1 (5 bases). V lost 5 bases to trimming and J lost 6 bases, with 17 bases between them. CDR1 is SGHRS and CDR2 is YFSETQ in the germline V gene. The CDR3 runs 14 residues. CDR3 amino acids: CASSLQGLFAEAFF. The DNA of the CDR3 is TGCGCCAGCAGTTTGCAGGGATTATTCGCTGAAGCTTTCTTT. Looking up the rest from reference TRBV5-1 and TRBJ1-1 gives the full variable domain: KAGVTQTPRYLIKTRGQQVTLSCSPISGHRSVSWYQQTPGQGLQFLFEYFSETQRNKGNFPGRFSGRQFSNSRSEMNVSTLELGDSALYLCASSLQGLFAEAFFGQGTRLTVV.

This clone came up once. The chain couples TRBV4-2 to TRBJ2-1; 9 nucleotides line up with TRBD2. J lost 4 bases, V lost 4 bases, and 8 bases had no gene match. This CDR3 region has 16 residues. Germline V gives CDR1 LGHNA, CDR2 YNFKEQ. CDR3 amino acids: CASSPNSGGPYNEQFF. CDR3 sequence (DNA): TGTGCCAGCAGCCCAAACAGCGGGGGGCCATACAATGAGCAGTTCTTC.